A single sample gave rise to the 22 T cell receptor beta chains below, sequenced in a study of PD-L1 blockade in urothelial cancer (dated by TCRdb to 2015 to 2018). The meaning of the sample's time point label: peripheral blood 6 weeks after treatment start. Libraries were constructed by the immunoSEQ multiplex PCR assay. The table comes from immuneACCESS by way of TCRdb, which keeps in-frame sequences with V and J called. Part of the clones is missing from these tables; in studies checked, under half for an unresolved V gene and the rest for unknown reasons. This sample is represented by about 130,000 clones; approximately 85% of them were singletons. The top ten hold 2% to 3% of the sample. The material sequenced was PBMCs, taken around atezolizumab (anti-PD-L1) treatment. The receptors were sampled from a man aged 45-65 years with urothelial cancer.

This chain links TRBV6-1 with TRBJ1-5; maybe TRBD1 (6 bases). Germline CDR1 MNHNS, CDR2 SASEGT. The CDR3 spans 13 residues. V dropped 5 bases and J dropped 9 bases, with 14 bases sitting between them. The CDR3 bases are TGTGCCAGCAGTCCCGCCGAGGGGGTGCCCCAGCATTTT. This translates into CASSPAEGVPQHF.

This clone was picked up one time. The chain uses TRBV7-3 and TRBJ1-1, with a weak D call TRBD1 (6 bases). In germline, CDR1 is SGHTA, CDR2 FQGTGA. The CDR3 contains 13 residues. V was shortened by 4 bases and J by 3 bases, with 9 bases between the two germline ends. In DNA form, the CDR3 reads TGTGCCAGCAGCTCCAGGGGATACACTGAAGCTTTCTTT. Protein product: CASSSRGYTEAFF.

This chain links TRBV11-2 with TRBJ1-3; no clear D gene. This CDR3 has 14 residues. V lost 4 bases, J lost 9 bases, and 16 bases lay in between. Germline V CDR1 and CDR2: SGHAT, FQNNGV. CDR3 loop: CASSSRGQSSTIYF. The DNA for the CDR3 is TGTGCCAGCAGCTCTCGGGGTCAGTCATCCACCATATATTTT.

This clone was seen once. The chain employs TRBV7-9 and TRBJ1-3; 7 positions agree with TRBD1. The germline gives CDR1 SEHNR, CDR2 FQNEAQ (reference sequence). CDR3 size: 15 residues. V lost 5 bases, J lost 7 bases, and 11 bases stayed unmatched. The CDR3 loop reads CASSTDRARRNTIYF. The CDR3 DNA reads as TGTGCCAGCAGCACAGACAGGGCCAGGAGGAACACCATATATTTT.

This clone appeared once. The chain combines TRBV19 with TRBJ1-2; D is unresolved. Trimming took 3 bases from V and 2 from J, leaving 13 bases between them. There are 15 residues in the CDR3. Germline values: CDR1 LNHDA, CDR2 SQIVND (reference sequence). CDR3 region: CASSITSGGNYGYTF. CDR3 DNA: TGTGCCAGTAGTATCACGTCAGGCGGGAACTATGGCTACACCTTC.

The V gene is TRBV28, the J gene TRBJ1-5; 7 bases are a match to TRBD1. The CDR3 totals 15 residues. CDR1 and CDR2 from the germline V gene are MDHEN and SYDVKM. V was clipped by 6 bases and J by 2 bases; unmatched bases: 7. The CDR3 here is CASSPPGGGNQPQHF. DNA for the CDR3: TGTGCCAGCAGCCCCCCAGGGGGTGGCAATCAGCCCCAGCATTTT. Drawing the rest from reference TRBV28 and TRBJ1-5, the complete variable domain is DVKVTQSSRYLVKRTGEKVFLECVQDMDHENMFWYRQDPGLGLRLIYFSYDVKMKEKGDIPEGYSVSREKKERFSLILESASTNQTSMYLCASSPPGGGNQPQHFGDGTRLSIL.

This chain connects TRBV5-6 to TRBJ1-2, with D unresolved. V lost 0 bases and J 8 bases, leaving 5 bases between the germline ends. The germline gives CDR1 SGHDT, CDR2 YYEEEE. The CDR3 sequence is 11 residues long. CDR3 nucleotide sequence: TGTGCCAGCAGCTTGGTGGGCGGCTACACCTTC. It translates to CASSLVGGYTF.

This clone was observed a single time. V is TRBV7-9 and J is TRBJ2-3; 9 bases are a match to TRBD2. The CDR3 runs to 15 residues. Germline V gene lookup returns CDR1 SEHNR and CDR2 FQNEAQ (reference sequence). V shed 1 base and J 6 bases; nucleotides not matched to a gene: 5. For the CDR3, the DNA is TGTGCCAGCAGCTTAGGGCTAGCGGGAATTGATACGCAGTATTTT. Translation: CASSLGLAGIDTQYF.

This chain connects TRBV28 to TRBJ1-5; TRBD1 aligns across 7 bases. The V and J ends lost 3 bases and 0 bases, in that order; junction bases with no gene match: 5. The CDR3 has 16 residues. Germline CDR1 MDHEN, CDR2 SYDVKM. The DNA for the CDR3 is TGTGCCAGCAGTTTCGTACAGGGGTATAGCAATCAGCCCCAGCATTTT. Translating it yields CASSFVQGYSNQPQHF. Looking up the rest from reference TRBV28 and TRBJ1-5 gives the full variable domain: DVKVTQSSRYLVKRTGEKVFLECVQDMDHENMFWYRQDPGLGLRLIYFSYDVKMKEKGDIPEGYSVSREKKERFSLILESASTNQTSMYLCASSFVQGYSNQPQHFGDGTRLSIL.

V usage is TRBV7-8 and J usage is TRBJ2-7; 12 nucleotides agree with TRBD2. The length of the CDR3 is 18 residues. Trimming at V came to 0 bases and at J to 3 bases, leaving 9 bases not matched to a gene. Germline CDR1 reads SGHVS; CDR2 reads FQNEAQ. CDR3 nucleotides: TGTGCCAGCAGCTTAGCCGGAACTGGACTAGCGGGACACTACGAGCAGTACTTC. Protein product: CASSLAGTGLAGHYEQYF.

J is TRBJ1-6 and V is TRBV15; TRBD1 aligns across 10 bases. The CDR3 runs to 14 residues. Germline V gene sequence: CDR1 LNHNV, CDR2 YYDKDF (reference sequence). J was trimmed by 9 bases and V by 3 bases; bases with no gene match: 2. CDR3 sequence reads: CATSRDRGVSPLHF. DNA of the CDR3: TGTGCCACCAGCAGGGACAGGGGGGTTTCACCCCTCCACTTT.

The rearrangement uses TRBV2 and TRBJ2-5; unclear D gene. The V end lost 6 bases, the J end lost 2 bases, and 7 bases lay between the germline ends. The CDR3 is 12 amino acids. CDR1 is SNHLY and CDR2 is FYNNEI in the germline V gene. The CDR3 sequence is CASRGVQETQYF. In DNA, the CDR3 is TGTGCCAGCAGGGGCGTACAAGAGACCCAGTACTTC.

The CDR3 spells CASSEYRGGQETQYF. In DNA form, the CDR3 reads TGTGCCAGCAGTGAATATCGGGGAGGCCAAGAGACCCAGTACTTC. V usage is TRBV6-1 and J usage is TRBJ2-5, with D possibly being TRBD2 (6 bases). There are 15 residues in the CDR3. The V end was cut by 2 bases, the J end by 1 base, with 11 bases between. CDR1 and CDR2 (germline): MNHNS, SASEGT.

CDR3 residues: CASSILGTASQETQYF. Here the CDR3 DNA reads TGTGCCAGTAGTATTTTAGGGACAGCTTCTCAAGAGACCCAGTACTTC. This chain links TRBV19 with TRBJ2-5, with 7 bases fitting TRBD1. Germline loops: CDR1 LNHDA, CDR2 SQIVND (reference sequence). The trim removed 3 bases at V and 2 bases at J, leaving 9 bases unmatched. There are 16 residues in the CDR3.

This clone was observed a handful of times. This sequence joins TRBV27 and TRBJ1-6, with D perhaps matching TRBD1 (5 bases). Germline CDR1 is MNHEY and CDR2 is SMNVEV (reference sequence). Trimming stripped 10 bases from V and 5 bases from J, with 18 bases between. The CDR3 has 15 amino acids. Here the CDR3 DNA reads TGTGCCACAAATCATAATGGGGCCGATAATTCACCCCTCCACTTT. The encoded protein is CATNHNGADNSPLHF.

V gene TRBV5-1 combines with J gene TRBJ2-7, with D maybe TRBD1 (5 bases). This CDR3 comprises 13 residues. Trimming removed 5 bases at V and 3 bases at J, with 12 bases between. Per the germline V gene, CDR1 is SGHRS and CDR2 is YFSETQ. Written as DNA, the CDR3 is TGCGCCAGCAGAGAGACAGATAGCTACGAGCAGTACTTC. This sequence encodes CASRETDSYEQYF.

V and J are TRBV11-2 and TRBJ1-2; 7 bases line up with TRBD1. Losses at the gene ends were 4 bases for V and 5 bases for J; bases not matched to a gene: 13. This CDR3 comprises 16 residues. Germline loops: CDR1 SGHAT, CDR2 FQNNGV. The CDR3 region has the DNA TGTGCCAGCAGCTCGACAATCCCGGGACAGAGTTATGGCTACACCTTC. Its protein product is CASSSTIPGQSYGYTF.

The chain uses TRBV19 and TRBJ2-5, with 11 nucleotides matching TRBD1. J lost 5 bases, V lost 5 bases, and 13 bases had no gene match. Germline V gene sequence: CDR1 LNHDA, CDR2 SQIVND (reference sequence). CDR3 length equals 17 residues. The CDR3 here is CASSGERTGGYRETQYF. The CDR3 DNA is TGTGCCAGTAGTGGGGAAAGGACAGGGGGCTATCGGGAGACCCAGTACTTC.

This sequence joins TRBV4-1 and TRBJ2-3; 11 bases line up with TRBD2. Per the germline V gene, CDR1 is MGHRA and CDR2 is YSYEKL. V gave up 1 base and J gave up 5 bases; unmatched junction bases: 2. This CDR3 has 15 amino acids. CDR3 bases: TGCGCCAGCAGCCAAGGACTAGCGGGATTAGATACGCAGTATTTT. Protein: CASSQGLAGLDTQYF.

The chain joins TRBV27 to TRBJ1-4; D is perhaps TRBD1 (5 bases). V was shortened by 3 bases and J by 0 bases, with 8 bases between the two germline ends. The germline gives CDR1 MNHEY, CDR2 SMNVEV (reference sequence). The CDR3 totals 15 residues. The CDR3 protein is CASSFAGATNEKLFF. CDR3 coding DNA: TGTGCCAGCAGTTTTGCGGGGGCAACTAATGAAAAACTGTTTTTT.

The genes are TRBV7-2 and TRBJ2-7; 10 bases match TRBD2. From germline, CDR1 is SGHTA and CDR2 FQGNSA. Germline trimming cut 5 bases from V and 6 bases from J; bases unmatched to any gene: 16. This CDR3 has 17 residues. CDR3 protein: CASSPLPPGSGGSEQYF. CDR3 coding DNA: TGTGCCAGCAGCCCCCTACCCCCAGGTAGCGGGGGGAGCGAGCAGTACTTC.

In this sample, this clone turned up once. J is TRBJ2-7 and V is TRBV7-9; D is possibly TRBD2 (6 bases). CDR3 length equals 14 residues. Germline V gene lookup returns CDR1 SEHNR and CDR2 FQNEAQ (reference sequence). V gave up 5 bases and J gave up 6 bases, with 17 bases separating them. CDR3 protein: CASSKGLSSSEQYF. The DNA for the CDR3 is TGTGCCAGCAGCAAGGGACTCAGCTCAAGCGAGCAGTACTTC.